This entry lists 13 T cell receptor beta chains sequenced from one sample in a study of CD8 T cells in Susac syndrome. After extraction with the RNeasy kit, roughly 0.45 to 1 ug of the RNA was reverse transcribed using random hexamers. TCRdb re-analysed the immunoSEQ multiplex PCR reads in MiXCR, keeping a single row per CDR3 protein. The table lists 150,000 or so distinct CDR3 sequences, around 95% of them singletons. Sequencing input: CD8+ T cells from PBMCs. The receptor source for this set is a human donor with multiple sclerosis.

The genes are TRBV4-3 and TRBJ2-1; D is tentatively TRBD1 or TRBD2 (6 bases each). In germline, CDR1 is LGHNA, CDR2 YSLEER. This CDR3 region has 16 residues. Between the trimmed V and J ends, which lost 4 bases and 7 bases, there was a span of 20 bases. CDR3 loop: CASSPGGPSGGNEQFF. The CDR3 bases are TGCGCCAGCAGCCCTGGGGGGCCCTCGGGTGGGAATGAGCAGTTCTTC.

This clonotype is a singleton in its sample. This chain connects TRBV12-5 to TRBJ1-2; the match to TRBD1 covers 8 bases. Germline CDR1 reads LGHNT; CDR2 reads FRNRAP. The CDR3 extends over 17 amino acids. The V and J ends lost 7 bases and 4 bases, in that order; junction bases with no gene match: 17. CDR3 sequence (DNA): TGTGCTAGTGTCTCAGCCGGGACAGGCGCGCCCTCCTATGGCTACACCTTC. Its protein is CASVSAGTGAPSYGYTF.

This sequence joins TRBV30 and TRBJ2-1; D not resolved. The germline V and J ends were trimmed by 6 bases and 6 bases, with 9 bases remaining between them. The CDR3 length is 11 residues. Germline V gives CDR1 GTSNPN, CDR2 SVGIG (reference sequence). This CDR3 reads CACPFSNEQFF. DNA of the CDR3: TGTGCCTGCCCCTTCAGCAATGAGCAGTTCTTC.

The rearrangement joins TRBV24-1 to TRBJ2-3, with 10 bases identical to TRBD2. The CDR3 extends over 17 amino acids. V trimming: 4 bases; J trimming: 2 bases; junction bases outside the gene matches: 8. The germline V gene encodes CDR1 KGHDR and CDR2 SFDVKD. In DNA, the CDR3 is TGTGCCACCAGTGACCCTCAGCGGGGGGGATTCACAGATACGCAGTATTTT. This codes for CATSDPQRGGFTDTQYF.

The chain combines TRBV19 with TRBJ2-5; TRBD1 might be the D (6 bases). Trimming took off 5 bases at V and 5 bases at J, with 18 bases between the two ends. Germline V gene data show CDR1 as LNHDA and CDR2 as SQIVND (reference sequence). This CDR3 is built from 15 residues. The CDR3 protein is CASSPEDSDGETQYF. As DNA, the CDR3 is TGTGCCAGTAGTCCCGAGGACAGCGACGGGGAGACCCAGTACTTC.

The chain uses TRBV9 and TRBJ1-2; D may be TRBD1 (5 bases). The V gene lost 4 bases and the J gene lost 8 bases, with 18 bases spanning the gap. The CDR3 covers 14 residues. In germline, CDR1 is SGDLS, CDR2 YYNGEE. Here the CDR3 reads CASSPSGGGGGYTF. The DNA of the CDR3 is TGTGCCAGCAGCCCTTCCGGCGGGGGAGGAGGCTACACCTTC.

The chain couples TRBV28 to TRBJ2-6; D possibly corresponds to TRBD1 (5 bases). CDR3 length: 18 amino acids. Deletions cut 6 bases from V and 0 bases from J, with 18 bases between. The germline gives CDR1 MDHEN, CDR2 SYDVKM. The CDR3 DNA reads TGTGCCAGCAGCCCAGGGCTATTCCGGAGCTCTGGGGCCAACGTCCTGACTTTC. The encoded protein is CASSPGLFRSSGANVLTF.

The chain employs TRBV5-4 and TRBJ2-5; 10 nucleotides match TRBD1. J lost 5 bases, V lost 4 bases, and 8 bases had no gene match. CDR1 SGHNT and CDR2 YYREEE come from the germline V gene (reference sequence). The CDR3 is 15 amino acids. The CDR3 loop reads CASSGGQGIRETQYF. The CDR3 region has the DNA TGTGCCAGCAGCGGGGGACAGGGGATTAGGGAGACCCAGTACTTC.

The chain employs TRBV5-1 and TRBJ1-2, with D unresolved. The germline V and J ends were trimmed by 0 bases and 0 bases, with 9 bases remaining between them. Germline values: CDR1 SGHRS, CDR2 YFSETQ. The length of the CDR3 is 15 residues. This CDR3 is CASSLVPDSNYGYTF. The CDR3 DNA sequence: TGCGCCAGCAGCTTGGTTCCAGATTCTAACTATGGCTACACCTTC.

V is TRBV5-5 and J is TRBJ2-5; 7 bases are shared with TRBD2. In germline, CDR1 is SGHKS, CDR2 YYEKEE (reference sequence). The CDR3 covers 15 residues. Trimming took 5 bases from V and 1 from J; bases not matched to a gene: 8. The CDR3: CASSKSLAAQETQYF. The CDR3 coding sequence is TGTGCCAGCAGTAAATCTCTAGCGGCCCAAGAGACCCAGTACTTC.

V is TRBV7-2 and J is TRBJ2-7, with 9 bases aligning to TRBD1. The CDR3 consists of 15 residues. Losses at the gene ends were 5 bases for V and 6 bases for J; bases not matched to a gene: 11. The germline gives CDR1 SGHTA, CDR2 FQGNSA. The CDR3 DNA reads TGTGCCAGCAGCCCCCCGACAGGGGGTCTAAGCGAGCAGTACTTC. This sequence encodes CASSPPTGGLSEQYF. The entire variable domain, with the rest obtained from reference TRBV7-2 and TRBJ2-7, is as follows: GAGVSQSPSNKVTEKGKDVELRCDPISGHTALYWYRQSLGQGLEFLIYFQGNSAPDKSGLPSDRFSAERTGGSVSTLTIQRTQQEDSAVYLCASSPPTGGLSEQYFGPGTRLTVT.

A single count supports this clonotype. The V and J genes are TRBV11-2 and TRBJ1-5, with a weak D call TRBD1 (5 bases). The CDR3 sequence is 15 residues long. Trimming removed 1 base at V and 4 bases at J, with 11 bases between. Germline values: CDR1 SGHAT, CDR2 FQNNGV. The CDR3 region has the DNA TGTGCCAGCAGCTTAGGGGTTGGGGGAAATCAGCCCCAGCATTTT. It yields the protein CASSLGVGGNQPQHF.

The gene calls are TRBV30 and TRBJ1-2, with TRBD1 identical over 10 bases. This CDR3 comprises 14 residues. CDR1 GTSNPN and CDR2 SVGIG come from the germline V gene (reference sequence). The V gene end was trimmed by 6 bases and the J gene end by 3 bases; junction bases not matched to a gene: 7. CDR3 DNA: TGTGCCTGCCGACAGGGGGCTGGTCACTATGGCTACACCTTC. Its translation: CACRQGAGHYGYTF.